In its sample, the clone carrying this T cell receptor beta chain was seen once. Antigen: not known. These data belong to a study of a mutant IDH1 vaccine in newly diagnosed glioma. Time point meaning: week 35, safety follow-up. A 20-mer mutant IDH1 peptide at 300 ug was injected subcutaneously with topical imiquimod. Using immunoSEQ multiplex PCR, the repertoire was profiled, and TCRdb retains in-frame clones only, with some absent. The repertoire consists of some 30,000 clones, with 65% to 85% occurring once and the leading ten covering roughly 8.8%. V lost 0 bases and J lost 2; bases outside the gene matches: 7. The V gene's germline CDR1 is SGHRS and CDR2 YFSETQ. This CDR3 region has 16 residues.

The source was PBMCs, collected from a glioma patient whose treatment included an IDH1 peptide vaccine. The receptor comes from a woman aged 25 to 39 with glioma. Some clones in this sample may be carry-over from other donors' samples. This chain connects TRBV5-1 to TRBJ2-7; TRBD2 aligns across 8 bases. This CDR3 is CASSLVGAGAAYEQYF. In DNA form, the CDR3 reads TGCGCCAGCAGCTTGGTTGGAGCGGGAGCAGCCTACGAGCAGTACTTC.